This T cell receptor (beta chain) derives from a study of T cell repertoires in cytomegalovirus infection. Study-wide results and limits: The study found HLA-C-restricted CMV-specific TCR beta clonotypes dominating the ex vivo response.

TCRdb re-analysed the reads in MiXCR, keeping a single row per CDR3 protein. The sample has hundreds of thousands of distinct CDR3 sequences, around 24% seen once. Of note for this clonotype: What it binds is unknown.

CDR3 size: 13 residues. Per the germline V gene, CDR1 is MDHEN and CDR2 is SYDVKM. The ends were cut back, 4 bases at V and 9 bases at J, with 13 bases in the middle. The rearrangement links TRBV28 to TRBJ1-5, with a weak D call TRBD1 (5 bases). Sequencing was done on a sample of CD8+ T cells from PBMCs. This receptor was taken from a human donor in good health (CMV status not recorded). Some clones in this sample may be carry-over from other donors' samples. The DNA for the CDR3 is TGTGCCAGCAGTTGGGACTCAGTTTTGCCCCAGCATTTT. It codes for CASSWDSVLPQHF. The entire variable domain, with the rest obtained from reference TRBV28 and TRBJ1-5, is as follows: DVKVTQSSRYLVKRTGEKVFLECVQDMDHENMFWYRQDPGLGLRLIYFSYDVKMKEKGDIPEGYSVSREKKERFSLILESASTNQTSMYLCASSWDSVLPQHFGDGTRLSIL.